A selection of T cell receptor beta chains follows, all from one sample in a study of CD8+ T cells in alopecia areata. Profiling relied on immunoSEQ multiplex PCR, and the TCRdb table lists in-frame clones only, not all of them. Of about 200,000 clones in the sample, 35% to 40% were seen once. Sequencing used CD4+ T cells sorted from blood, obtained at approximately week 30, from a patient treated with tofacitinib. The source of these receptors is a human donor with alopecia areata. Both conserved end residues are part of each CDR3. D genes are given only for firm matches. Clone size is stated in some rows and not others, as once, few, many or a class when expanded.

j_call: TRBJ1-5; clone_size: NA; d_call: NA; v_call: TRBV6-5; cdr3_aa: CASSYSNLGPQHF; cdr3_nt: TGTGCCAGCAGTTACTCGAATCTAGGGCCCCAGCATTTT
j_call: TRBJ1-1; clone_size: NA; d_call: NA; v_call: TRBV7-3; cdr3_aa: CASSPTGWYSTEAFF; cdr3_nt: TGTGCCAGCAGCCCGACGGGATGGTACTCCACTGAAGCTTTCTTT
j_call: TRBJ2-1; clone_size: NA; d_call: NA; v_call: TRBV5-6; cdr3_aa: CASSRGGNEQFF; cdr3_nt: TGTGCCAGCAGCCGGGGTGGGAATGAGCAGTTCTTC
j_call: TRBJ2-1; clone_size: NA; d_call: TRBD2; v_call: TRBV7-2; cdr3_aa: CASSPLLAGPYNEQFF; cdr3_nt: TGTGCCAGCAGCCCTCTCCTAGCGGGCCCGTACAATGAGCAGTTCTTC
j_call: TRBJ2-7; clone_size: NA; d_call: TRBD2; v_call: TRBV13; cdr3_aa: CASSRREGGQYF; cdr3_nt: TGTGCCAGCAGCCGAAGGGAGGGCGGGCAGTACTTC
j_call: TRBJ2-7; clone_size: few; d_call: TRBD2; v_call: TRBV7-6; cdr3_aa: CASSSPISAGGYEQYF; cdr3_nt: TGTGCCAGCAGCTCCCCCATCTCTGCGGGAGGCTACGAGCAGTACTTC
j_call: TRBJ1-1; clone_size: NA; d_call: NA; v_call: TRBV7-9; cdr3_aa: CASSLGSGTEAFF; cdr3_nt: TGTGCCAGCAGCTTGGGGAGTGGCACTGAAGCTTTCTTT
j_call: TRBJ1-4; clone_size: many; d_call: NA; v_call: TRBV7-8; cdr3_aa: CASSLGSLGSGEKLFF; cdr3_nt: TGTGCCAGCAGCTTAGGTTCCCTTGGGTCGGGAGAAAAACTGTTTTTT
j_call: TRBJ1-2; clone_size: NA; d_call: NA; v_call: TRBV30; cdr3_aa: CAWSRTGNYGYTF; cdr3_nt: TGTGCCTGGAGTAGAACAGGGAACTATGGCTACACCTTC
j_call: TRBJ1-5; clone_size: few; d_call: NA; v_call: TRBV5-1; cdr3_aa: CASHPGEGVQPQHF; cdr3_nt: TGCGCCAGCCATCCGGGGGAAGGGGTCCAGCCCCAGCATTTT
j_call: TRBJ2-7; clone_size: few; d_call: NA; v_call: TRBV2; cdr3_aa: CASMEGRSSYEQYF; cdr3_nt: TGTGCCAGCATGGAGGGGCGCAGCTCCTACGAGCAGTACTTC
j_call: TRBJ2-7; clone_size: NA; d_call: NA; v_call: TRBV6-5; cdr3_aa: CASSSQAYEQYF; cdr3_nt: TGTGCCAGCAGCTCCCAAGCCTACGAGCAGTACTTC
j_call: TRBJ1-2; clone_size: NA; d_call: NA; v_call: TRBV5-6; cdr3_aa: CASSFTDHGYTF; cdr3_nt: TGTGCCAGCAGCTTTACAGACCATGGCTACACCTTC
j_call: TRBJ1-5; clone_size: few; d_call: NA; v_call: TRBV6-5; cdr3_aa: CASSYSRDQHF; cdr3_nt: TGTGCCAGCAGTTACAGTAGGGACCAGCATTTT
j_call: TRBJ1-5; clone_size: NA; d_call: NA; v_call: TRBV30; cdr3_aa: CAWSVRDQPQHF; cdr3_nt: TGTGCCTGGAGTGTACGGGATCAGCCCCAGCATTTT
j_call: TRBJ2-7; clone_size: NA; d_call: TRBD1; v_call: TRBV6-5; cdr3_aa: CASSYSKQGAYEQYF; cdr3_nt: TGTGCCAGCAGTTACTCGAAACAGGGGGCCTACGAGCAGTACTTC
j_call: TRBJ2-7; clone_size: NA; d_call: NA; v_call: TRBV10-3; cdr3_aa: CAISEMVGGEQYF; cdr3_nt: TGTGCCATCAGTGAGATGGTAGGGGGCGAGCAGTACTTC
j_call: TRBJ2-2; clone_size: NA; d_call: NA; v_call: TRBV19; cdr3_aa: CASSSPYPNTGELFF; cdr3_nt: TGTGCCAGTAGTTCTCCCTACCCGAACACCGGGGAGCTGTTTTTT
j_call: TRBJ2-5; clone_size: NA; d_call: TRBD2; v_call: TRBV7-2; cdr3_aa: CASSYSWGGFETQYF; cdr3_nt: TGTGCCAGCAGCTACTCGTGGGGGGGATTTGAGACCCAGTACTTC
j_call: TRBJ1-1; clone_size: once; d_call: NA; v_call: TRBV29-1; cdr3_aa: CSVERAGGMNTEAFF; cdr3_nt: TGCAGCGTTGAAAGGGCGGGTGGAATGAACACTGAAGCTTTCTTT
j_call: TRBJ1-1; clone_size: few; d_call: NA; v_call: TRBV9; cdr3_aa: CASSVLTSGGEAFF; cdr3_nt: TGTGCCAGCAGCGTCCTTACCTCGGGGGGTGAAGCTTTCTTT
j_call: TRBJ2-1; clone_size: few; d_call: NA; v_call: TRBV7-9; cdr3_aa: CASSGTGGGNNEQFF; cdr3_nt: TGTGCCAGCAGCGGAACAGGAGGAGGTAACAATGAGCAGTTCTTC
j_call: TRBJ2-7; clone_size: few; d_call: TRBD1; v_call: TRBV7-9; cdr3_aa: CASSQPPDRTTYEQYF; cdr3_nt: TGTGCCAGCAGCCAACCACCGGACAGGACCACCTACGAGCAGTACTTC
j_call: TRBJ2-5; clone_size: few; d_call: TRBD1; v_call: TRBV5-4; cdr3_aa: CASSLEGTGAQETQYF; cdr3_nt: TGTGCCAGCAGCTTGGAGGGGACAGGGGCACAAGAGACCCAGTACTTC
j_call: TRBJ1-1; clone_size: NA; d_call: NA; v_call: TRBV20-1; cdr3_aa: CSALRDTEAFF; cdr3_nt: TGCAGTGCACTCCGGGACACTGAAGCTTTCTTT
j_call: TRBJ1-1; clone_size: NA; d_call: TRBD1; v_call: TRBV25-1; cdr3_aa: CASSELTSRTGLEAFF; cdr3_nt: TGTGCCAGCAGTGAATTAACAAGCCGGACAGGACTAGAAGCTTTCTTT
j_call: TRBJ2-3; clone_size: few; d_call: TRBD2; v_call: TRBV11-2; cdr3_aa: CASSLSTSGTDTQYF; cdr3_nt: TGTGCCAGCAGCTTATCGACTAGCGGCACAGATACGCAGTATTTT
j_call: TRBJ1-5; clone_size: few; d_call: TRBD1; v_call: TRBV6-1; cdr3_aa: CASSGQGGQPQHF; cdr3_nt: TGTGCCAGCAGTGGACAGGGGGGCCAGCCCCAGCATTTT
j_call: TRBJ1-5; clone_size: NA; d_call: NA; v_call: TRBV7-9; cdr3_aa: CASSLGDDRIQPQHF; cdr3_nt: TGTGCCAGCAGCTTAGGAGACGATCGGATTCAGCCCCAGCATTTT
j_call: TRBJ2-5; clone_size: NA; d_call: TRBD1; v_call: TRBV29-1; cdr3_aa: CSVAPRDREKTQYF; cdr3_nt: TGCAGCGTCGCACCCCGGGACAGGGAAAAGACCCAGTACTTC
j_call: TRBJ2-7; clone_size: NA; d_call: NA; v_call: TRBV9; cdr3_aa: CASSVEGTHLYSYEQYF; cdr3_nt: TGTGCCAGCAGCGTAGAGGGGACACATCTTTACTCCTACGAGCAGTACTTC
j_call: TRBJ1-2; clone_size: NA; d_call: NA; v_call: TRBV9; cdr3_aa: CASGGAKAGYTF; cdr3_nt: TGTGCCAGCGGGGGCGCGAAGGCTGGCTACACCTTC
j_call: TRBJ2-3; clone_size: few; d_call: TRBD2; v_call: TRBV5-1; cdr3_aa: CASSLALADTDTQYF; cdr3_nt: TGCGCCAGCAGCTTGGCGCTAGCGGACACAGATACGCAGTATTTT
j_call: TRBJ1-2; clone_size: NA; d_call: TRBD1; v_call: TRBV5-1; cdr3_aa: CASSYWDRGSYGYTF; cdr3_nt: TGCGCCAGCAGCTATTGGGACAGGGGGTCCTATGGCTACACCTTC
j_call: TRBJ2-1; clone_size: few; d_call: NA; v_call: TRBV19; cdr3_aa: CASGSQGPYNEQFF; cdr3_nt: TGTGCCAGTGGTAGTCAGGGACCCTACAATGAGCAGTTCTTC
j_call: TRBJ2-2; clone_size: few; d_call: TRBD1; v_call: TRBV27; cdr3_aa: CASSSEQGPVRTGELFF; cdr3_nt: TGTGCCAGCAGTTCCGAACAGGGGCCGGTCAGAACCGGGGAGCTGTTTTTT
j_call: TRBJ2-7; clone_size: few; d_call: NA; v_call: TRBV7-9; cdr3_aa: CASSSTRKRGFYEQYF; cdr3_nt: TGTGCCAGCAGCTCGACACGGAAAAGGGGCTTCTACGAGCAGTACTTC
j_call: TRBJ1-1; clone_size: NA; d_call: NA; v_call: TRBV7-3; cdr3_aa: CASSSSTATEAFF; cdr3_nt: TGTGCCAGCAGCTCCTCGACAGCTACTGAAGCTTTCTTT
j_call: TRBJ2-5; clone_size: few; d_call: NA; v_call: TRBV18; cdr3_aa: CASFQSETQYF; cdr3_nt: TGTGCCAGCTTCCAAAGTGAGACCCAGTACTTC
j_call: TRBJ2-3; clone_size: NA; d_call: NA; v_call: TRBV27; cdr3_aa: CASRGTRLGPGARTDTQYF; cdr3_nt: TGTGCCAGCAGGGGGACCCGGCTAGGGCCGGGAGCCCGCACAGATACGCAGTATTTT
j_call: TRBJ2-3; clone_size: few; d_call: NA; v_call: TRBV6-5; cdr3_aa: CASRSAGYTDTQYF; cdr3_nt: TGTGCCAGCAGGTCAGCGGGCTACACAGATACGCAGTATTTT
j_call: TRBJ2-7; clone_size: NA; d_call: NA; v_call: TRBV14; cdr3_aa: CASSQDLSPGYSYEQYF; cdr3_nt: TGTGCCAGCAGCCAAGATCTTAGTCCTGGCTACTCCTACGAGCAGTACTTC
j_call: TRBJ1-1; clone_size: NA; d_call: TRBD1; v_call: TRBV29-1; cdr3_aa: CSVQRTGDTEAFF; cdr3_nt: TGCAGCGTTCAGCGAACAGGGGACACTGAAGCTTTCTTT
j_call: TRBJ1-1; clone_size: once; d_call: NA; v_call: TRBV6-1; cdr3_aa: CASSENGPLGTEAFF; cdr3_nt: TGTGCCAGCAGTGAAAACGGACCCCTGGGCACTGAAGCTTTCTTT
j_call: TRBJ1-4; clone_size: NA; d_call: NA; v_call: TRBV5-4; cdr3_aa: CASSLAGTHNEKLFF; cdr3_nt: TGTGCCAGCAGCTTGGCCGGGACTCATAATGAAAAACTGTTTTTT
j_call: TRBJ2-1; clone_size: few; d_call: TRBD2; v_call: TRBV2; cdr3_aa: CASKPWGVTSGRDHNEQFF; cdr3_nt: TGTGCCAGCAAACCTTGGGGGGTGACTAGCGGGAGAGATCACAATGAGCAGTTCTTC
j_call: TRBJ1-5; clone_size: NA; d_call: NA; v_call: TRBV6-6; cdr3_aa: CASSYSIGVGNQPQHF; cdr3_nt: TGTGCCAGCAGTTACTCGATTGGGGTAGGCAATCAGCCCCAGCATTTT
j_call: TRBJ1-6; clone_size: once; d_call: NA; v_call: TRBV27; cdr3_aa: CASRGSLNSPLHF; cdr3_nt: TGTGCCAGCAGAGGGAGCCTTAATTCACCCCTCCACTTT
j_call: TRBJ1-2; clone_size: NA; d_call: NA; v_call: TRBV5-1; cdr3_aa: CASSPTGQNYGYTF; cdr3_nt: TGCGCCAGCAGCCCCACCGGGCAGAACTATGGCTACACCTTC
j_call: TRBJ2-5; clone_size: NA; d_call: NA; v_call: TRBV7-9; cdr3_aa: CASSLVLGQQETQYF; cdr3_nt: TGTGCCAGCAGCTTAGTTTTAGGACAGCAAGAGACCCAGTACTTC